The 26 T cell receptor beta chains reported below all come from one sample, sequenced in a study of control samples from healthy donors and cancer patients. Sequenced by immunoSEQ multiplex PCR; TCRdb stores in-frame clones only, minus some. Of around 50,000 clones in the sample, approximately 95% were seen once. Material for sequencing was blood. The receptors were gathered from a man aged 25 to 40 in good health.

The chain couples TRBV7-3 to TRBJ2-3; 8 bases are a match to TRBD2. The germline V gene encodes CDR1 SGHTA and CDR2 FQGTGA. This CDR3 is 13 amino acids long. V trimming: 3 bases; J trimming: 4 bases; junction bases outside the gene matches: 0. In DNA, the CDR3 is TGTGCCAGCAGCTTTAGCGGGGCAGATACGCAGTATTTT. As protein: CASSFSGADTQYF.

J is TRBJ1-3 and V is TRBV19; 10 bases line up with TRBD1. Germline CDR1 and CDR2: LNHDA and SQIVND (reference sequence). CDR3 length equals 17 residues. With V trimmed by 6 bases and J by 0 bases, 8 bases remained unmatched. CDR3 protein: CASSRPGTGVSGNTIYF. As DNA, the CDR3 is TGTGCCAGTAGCCGTCCCGGGACAGGGGTCTCTGGAAACACCATATATTTT.

The chain combines TRBV7-8 with TRBJ2-2; 7 bases are a match to TRBD1. After removal of 5 bases from V and 2 bases from J, the junction contained 8 bases not matched to a gene. Germline V gene data show CDR1 as SGHVS and CDR2 as FQNEAQ. The CDR3 has 16 residues. Here the CDR3 reads CASSQGRQGNTGELFF. CDR3 sequence (DNA): TGTGCCAGCAGCCAAGGGAGACAGGGAAACACCGGGGAGCTGTTTTTT.

J is TRBJ2-3 and V is TRBV5-8; D not certain. The CDR3 length is 12 residues. V was clipped by 1 base and J by 4 bases, with 4 bases between them. CDR1 is SGHTS and CDR2 is YDEGEE in the germline V gene. This CDR3 is CASSLYPDTQYF. The CDR3 nucleotides are TGTGCCAGCAGCTTGTATCCAGATACGCAGTATTTT.

The chain joins TRBV14 to TRBJ1-4, with TRBD1 matching 11 bases. J was trimmed by 5 bases and V by 6 bases; bases with no gene match: 2. The CDR3 sequence is 14 residues long. Germline CDR1 is SGHDN and CDR2 is FVKESK. CDR3 coding DNA: TGTGCCAGCAGTCGGGACAGGGGGAATGAAAAACTGTTTTTT. Translation: CASSRDRGNEKLFF. Based on the CDR3 plus reference TRBV14 and TRBJ1-4, the full variable domain is EAGVTQFPSHSVIEKGQTVTLRCDPISGHDNLYWYRRVMGKEIKFLLHFVKESKQDESGMPNNRFLAERTGGTYSTLKVQPAELEDSGVYFCASSRDRGNEKLFFGSGTQLSVL.

This clone was found a few times. This chain links TRBV12-3 or TRBV12-4 with TRBJ1-3, with D unclear. V lost 10 bases, J lost 4 bases, and 14 bases lay in between. The CDR3 loop spans 13 amino acids. The CDR3: CAIDGLAGNTIYF. CDR3 DNA: TGTGCCATCGACGGACTTGCGGGAAACACCATATATTTT.

The chain links TRBV5-1 to TRBJ2-5; TRBD1 is a possible D gene (6 bases). V gave up 3 bases and J gave up 5 bases, with 17 bases separating them. The CDR3 covers 15 residues. CDR1 is SGHRS, CDR2 YFSETQ, per germline. In nucleotides, the CDR3 is TGCGCCAGCAGCTCCGGGACAACTCTTCGGGAGACCCAGTACTTC. It is translated as CASSSGTTLRETQYF.

J is TRBJ1-2 and V is TRBV9; D may be TRBD1 (6 bases). CDR1 and CDR2 from the germline V gene are SGDLS and YYNGEE. V dropped 3 bases and J dropped 0 bases, with 12 bases sitting between them. There are 15 residues in the CDR3. The CDR3 DNA reads as TGTGCCAGCAGCGCTTCAGGGGCGGCTAACTATGGCTACACCTTC. Amino acids: CASSASGAANYGYTF.

The chain couples TRBV30 to TRBJ2-1; 8 bases agree with TRBD2. The germline V gene has CDR1 GTSNPN and CDR2 SVGIG (reference sequence). This CDR3 has 14 amino acids. The J segment lost 2 bases and the V segment lost 3 bases, leaving 3 bases of the junction unmatched. CDR3 loop: CAWSRAGAYNEQFF. CDR3 in DNA: TGTGCCTGGAGCCGAGCGGGAGCCTACAATGAGCAGTTCTTC.

The J gene is TRBJ1-1, the V gene TRBV25-1; tentative D call: TRBD1 (5 bases). Trimming removed 8 bases from V and 1 base from J, with 8 bases in between. Germline V lookup: CDR1 MGHDK, CDR2 SYGVNS. This CDR3 comprises 12 residues. The CDR3 is CASETGNTEAFF. CDR3 bases: TGTGCCAGCGAAACAGGGAACACTGAAGCTTTCTTT.

V gene TRBV19 combines with J gene TRBJ2-7; no clear D. Trimming removed 3 bases at V and 2 bases at J, with 8 bases between. The CDR3 totals 13 residues. Germline CDR1 and CDR2: LNHDA and SQIVND (reference sequence). CDR3 loop: CASSIALAYEQYF. DNA of the CDR3: TGTGCCAGTAGTATCGCCCTAGCCTACGAGCAGTACTTC.

The chain uses TRBV9 and TRBJ2-3, with 8 nucleotides matching TRBD2. Germline V gene lookup returns CDR1 SGDLS and CDR2 YYNGEE. The CDR3 spans 16 residues. Trimming removed 0 bases from V and 3 bases from J; junction bases left unmatched: 6. CDR3 nucleotides: TGTGCCAGCAGCGTAGAAGCGGGAGCTGGGACAGATACGCAGTATTTT. Translating gives CASSVEAGAGTDTQYF.

This rearrangement joins TRBV5-1 to TRBJ1-5; D call uncertain. The CDR3 runs 13 residues. Germline V gene data show CDR1 as SGHRS and CDR2 as YFSETQ. The V gene lost 0 bases and the J gene lost 3 bases, with 4 bases spanning the gap. The CDR3, as DNA: TGCGCCAGCAGCTTGGACCTCAATCAGCCCCAGCATTTT. It encodes CASSLDLNQPQHF. The whole variable domain, filled in from reference TRBV5-1 and TRBJ1-5, reads KAGVTQTPRYLIKTRGQQVTLSCSPISGHRSVSWYQQTPGQGLQFLFEYFSETQRNKGNFPGRFSGRQFSNSRSEMNVSTLELGDSALYLCASSLDLNQPQHFGDGTRLSIL.

The chain recombines TRBV10-1 with TRBJ2-1; the match to TRBD2 covers 14 bases. V lost 1 base, J lost 1 base, and 6 bases stayed unmatched. This CDR3 has 19 amino acids. In germline, CDR1 is WNHNN, CDR2 SYGVQD (reference sequence). The DNA of the CDR3 is TGCGCCAGCAGTGAGTGGGGACTAGCGGGGGAAAGGTCCTACAATGAGCAGTTCTTC. It is translated as CASSEWGLAGERSYNEQFF.

J is TRBJ2-3 and V is TRBV19; D ambiguous. Between the trimmed V and J ends, which lost 1 base and 0 bases, there was a span of 14 bases. This CDR3 has 17 amino acids. The germline CDR1 and CDR2 sequences are LNHDA and SQIVND (reference sequence). The CDR3 DNA follows: TGTGCCAGTAGTATAGCTTCCGACATTTCTAGCACAGATACGCAGTATTTT. Translating it yields CASSIASDISSTDTQYF.

The V gene is TRBV27, the J gene TRBJ2-3, with D perhaps TRBD1 (6 bases). CDR1 is MNHEY and CDR2 is SMNVEV in the germline V gene (reference sequence). V shed 8 bases and J shed 2 bases, with 17 bases lying between them. CDR3 length: 15 residues. The CDR3, as DNA: TGTGCCAGCTCACAGACAGGATTTCTCACAGATACGCAGTATTTT. This gives the protein CASSQTGFLTDTQYF.

The chain uses TRBV9 and TRBJ2-5, with D perhaps TRBD2 (5 bases). There are 15 residues in the CDR3. Germline V lookup: CDR1 SGDLS, CDR2 YYNGEE. V was shortened by 3 bases and J by 5 bases, with 17 bases between the two germline ends. CDR3 amino acids: CASSAGGSGAETQYF. DNA for the CDR3: TGTGCCAGCAGCGCTGGTGGGAGCGGAGCGGAGACCCAGTACTTC.

This chain uses TRBV28 with TRBJ2-3, with 8 positions matching TRBD1. CDR1 and CDR2 (germline): MDHEN, SYDVKM. J gave up 6 bases and V 5 bases, and 13 bases lay outside the gene matches. The CDR3 length is 16 residues. CDR3 DNA: TGTGCCAGCAGTACCGGGACAGGAGCCCTCAAGGATACGCAGTATTTT. It translates to CASSTGTGALKDTQYF.

The gene calls are TRBV2 and TRBJ1-3; the D is unclear. The CDR3 covers 11 residues. Per the germline V gene, CDR1 is SNHLY and CDR2 is FYNNEI. Trimming left V 1 base short and J 9 bases short, with 4 bases between. The DNA of the CDR3 is TGTGCCAGCAGTGAAGGTGGCACCATATATTTT. This sequence encodes CASSEGGTIYF.

The J gene is TRBJ1-3, the V gene TRBV4-3; D gene ambiguous. The CDR3 length is 15 residues. V was cut by 1 base and J by 0 bases, with 7 bases left in between. The germline gives CDR1 LGHNA, CDR2 YSLEER. The CDR3 region is CASSQARTSGNTIYF. The CDR3 DNA sequence: TGCGCCAGCAGCCAAGCGCGGACCTCTGGAAACACCATATATTTT.

This chain links TRBV4-3 with TRBJ2-3; D unresolved. Germline V CDR1 and CDR2: LGHNA, YSLEER. The CDR3 has 16 residues. Trimming removed 0 bases at V and 2 bases at J, with 12 bases between. For the CDR3, the DNA is TGCGCCAGCAGCCAAGATTTCGAAACCCCCACAGATACGCAGTATTTT. Translated, it gives CASSQDFETPTDTQYF.

This chain uses TRBV30 with TRBJ2-1, with 9 bases fitting TRBD2. There are 13 residues in the CDR3. The germline gives CDR1 GTSNPN, CDR2 SVGIG (reference sequence). V shed 4 bases, J shed 9 bases, and the junction held 7 bases outside the gene matches. CDR3 bases: TGTGCCTGGACCGACCTAGCGGGACGTGAGCAGTTCTTC. It yields the protein CAWTDLAGREQFF.

This clone has a single count. The rearrangement uses TRBV5-6 and TRBJ2-7; 10 positions agree with TRBD2. The J segment lost 5 bases and the V segment lost 2 bases, leaving 4 bases of the junction unmatched. Germline CDR1 is SGHDT and CDR2 is YYEEEE. The CDR3 is 14 residues long. In DNA form, the CDR3 reads TGTGCCAGCAGCTTACTTCTAGCGGGAGACGAGCAGTACTTC. It yields the protein CASSLLLAGDEQYF.

The chain has TRBV11-2 and TRBJ2-5; D unclear. Trimming left V 4 bases short and J 1 base short, with 10 bases between. CDR1 is SGHAT, CDR2 FQNNGV, per germline. CDR3 length: 14 residues. CDR3 region: CASSSPPLQETQYF. The DNA for the CDR3 is TGTGCCAGCAGCTCCCCCCCGCTCCAAGAGACCCAGTACTTC.

The rearrangement joins TRBV28 to TRBJ1-2; D unresolved. Trimming removed 5 bases at V and 8 bases at J, with 18 bases between. This CDR3 region has 14 residues. The germline gives CDR1 MDHEN, CDR2 SYDVKM. The CDR3 DNA is TGTGCCAGCAGTCCCTCAACGATCCCGGGAGGCTACACCTTC. This codes for CASSPSTIPGGYTF.

The V call is TRBV28, the J call TRBJ2-3; 10 bases align to TRBD2. V lost 7 bases to trimming and J lost 2 bases; unmatched junction nucleotides: 15. Germline-derived CDR1 and CDR2 are MDHEN and SYDVKM. This CDR3 is 18 amino acids long. The CDR3 spells CASIPLLGSGRLTDTQYF. The DNA of the CDR3 is TGTGCCAGCATTCCCCTACTGGGTAGCGGGAGGCTCACAGATACGCAGTATTTT. The complete variable domain, with remaining parts taken from reference TRBV28 and TRBJ2-3, reads DVKVTQSSRYLVKRTGEKVFLECVQDMDHENMFWYRQDPGLGLRLIYFSYDVKMKEKGDIPEGYSVSREKKERFSLILESASTNQTSMYLCASIPLLGSGRLTDTQYFGPGTRLTVL.